The clone carrying this T cell receptor beta chain occurred once. Its antigen is not known. The sample is drawn from a study of cytomegalovirus exposure and HLA in healthy donors. PCR involved 60 Vbeta and 13 Jbeta primers. Clones were sequenced by immunoSEQ multiplex PCR, and TCRdb holds only the in-frame ones, with some missing. The sample contains nearly 200,000 clones, about 79% of which appear only once. The CDR3 consists of 8 residues. The V gene's germline CDR1 is MNHNS and CDR2 SASEGT. V shed 9 bases and J shed 8 bases, with 4 bases lying between them. Study-level results: In vitro assays verified that three CMV-associated chains recognized CMV antigens specifically. A later analysis found TCR association rates differed by HLA locus, highest for DRB1 and lowest for HLA-C. Highly shared variants forming one cluster were likely a sequencing artifact. The only immune exposure information that was available was CMV serostatus.

The chain uses TRBV6-1 and TRBJ1-1; the D is unclear. This TCR was sampled from a boy younger than 10 in good health and CMV-seronegative. The material sequenced was PBMCs. CDR3 sequence reads: CASLEAFF. CDR3 nucleotide sequence: TGTGCCAGTCTAGAAGCTTTCTTT.